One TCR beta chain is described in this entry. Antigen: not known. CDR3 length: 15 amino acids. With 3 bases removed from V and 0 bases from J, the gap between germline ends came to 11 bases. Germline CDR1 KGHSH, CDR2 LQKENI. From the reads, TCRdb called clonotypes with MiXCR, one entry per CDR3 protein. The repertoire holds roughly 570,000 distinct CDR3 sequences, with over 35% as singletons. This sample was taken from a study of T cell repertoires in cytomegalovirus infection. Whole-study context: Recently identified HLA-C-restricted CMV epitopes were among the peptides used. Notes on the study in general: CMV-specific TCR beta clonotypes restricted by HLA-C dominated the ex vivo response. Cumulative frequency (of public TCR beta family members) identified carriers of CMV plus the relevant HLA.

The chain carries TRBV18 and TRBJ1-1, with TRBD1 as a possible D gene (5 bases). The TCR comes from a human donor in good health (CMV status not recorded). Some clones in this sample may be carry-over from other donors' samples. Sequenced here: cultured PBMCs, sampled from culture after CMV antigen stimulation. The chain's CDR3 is CASSPRQLMNTEAFF. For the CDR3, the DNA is TGTGCCAGCTCACCCAGACAGTTAATGAACACTGAAGCTTTCTTT.